The present entry profiles one T cell receptor beta chain with its context. Its antigen is not identified. TCRdb recomputed calls from the 5' RACE reads with MiXCR, one row per CDR3 protein. The sample holds about 300,000 distinct CDR3 sequences, about 20% seen once. This entry is derived from a study of CD8 T cells in ankylosing spondylitis. Study-wide results and limits: Some motif variants were previously reported in reactive arthritis synovial fluid and blood. Clones that were linked to disease were CD8+ and were relatively rare in peripheral blood.

The source material was blood, either unsorted or a sorted T cell fraction (not recorded which). The TCR sequence derives from a female donor with ankylosing spondylitis or in good health (not recorded which).

CDR3 residues: CASSFRHNSYEQYF. Here the CDR3 DNA reads TGTGCCAGCAGCTTTCGACACAACTCCTACGAGCAGTACTTC. The J gene is TRBJ2-7, the V gene TRBV9, with no clear D. V gave up 4 bases and J gave up 0 bases, with 11 bases separating them. The CDR3 has 14 amino acids. The V gene's germline CDR1 is SGDLS and CDR2 YYNGEE.